Listed below are T cell receptor beta chains from one sample, sequenced in a study of blood T cells in healthy people across ages. TCRdb recomputed calls from the 5' RACE reads with MiXCR, one row per CDR3 protein. The sample includes hundreds of thousands of distinct CDR3 sequences, approximately 44% of them seen just once. Sequenced sample: blood. These receptors originate from a man aged 60 to 69 in good health. Both conserved end residues are part of each CDR3.

V	J	CDR3
TRBV3-1	TRBJ2-1	CASSQTPDNEQFF
TRBV28	TRBJ1-2	CASSNPRGLYGYTF
TRBV28	TRBJ2-7	CASSSPRGGEWGEQYF
TRBV20-1	TRBJ2-1	CSASPQNMGHLDEQFF
TRBV6-2/TRBV6-3	TRBJ2-3	CASSYMSDTQYF
TRBV5-6	TRBJ1-2	CASSLRTGIYGYTF
TRBV7-9	TRBJ1-4	CASSPPQGGGEKLFF
TRBV29-1	TRBJ2-1	CSARDTEQFF
TRBV29-1	TRBJ2-1	CSVEDLAGEYYTEQFF
TRBV12-3/TRBV12-4	TRBJ2-6	CASSLALPGGANVLTF
TRBV4-1	TRBJ2-1	CASSLLIDSYNEQFF
TRBV20-1	TRBJ2-3	CSARDGTVTQYF
TRBV4-3	TRBJ2-1	CASSQVVGLAVGNEQFF
TRBV20-1	NA	CSARAGVHEQYF
TRBV10-3	TRBJ1-2	CAMGDGTTNYGYTF
TRBV9	TRBJ2-2	CASSVQGARNTGELFF
TRBV9	TRBJ2-3	CASRRGGGQDTQYF
TRBV29-1	TRBJ1-1	CSHQVGGTEAFF
TRBV5-5	TRBJ2-7	CASSLEDWTSEQYF
TRBV7-2	TRBJ2-7	CASSFAGSGSPYEQYF
TRBV20-1	TRBJ2-3	CSAVTGALTDTQYF
TRBV7-2	TRBJ1-6	CASSPGGGNNSPLHF
TRBV9	TRBJ2-1	CSSSVAEDRIYEQFF
TRBV7-2	TRBJ2-1	CASKNLAGLNNEQFF
TRBV2	TRBJ2-2	CASSPDRVPGELFF
TRBV11-1	TRBJ1-1	CASSSKGRSERGTEAFF
TRBV12-5	TRBJ2-3	CASAKQGVTDTQYF
TRBV30	TRBJ1-6	CAWSHGSPLHF
TRBV7-6	TRBJ2-1	CASSQGAEQFF
TRBV20-1	NA	CSARNSGGIGSYNEQYF
TRBV4-3	TRBJ2-5	CASSQAGNEGETQYF
TRBV28	TRBJ2-2	CASTSGGAGTGELFF
TRBV6-2/TRBV6-3	TRBJ2-3	CASRNRGVGADTQYF
TRBV18	TRBJ2-7	CASSQAGYSYEQYF
TRBV6-2/TRBV6-3	TRBJ2-7	CASSPSQRLARGEQYF
TRBV20-1	TRBJ1-2	CSASPGGVGYTF
TRBV2	TRBJ2-5	CASSAGGAAETQYF
TRBV10-2	TRBJ2-1	CASRTAGGLWNEQFF
TRBV5-1	TRBJ2-5	CASSLDVSKETQYF
TRBV11-3	NA	CASSSHGYEQYF
TRBV14	TRBJ1-6	CASSRDPQGISPLHF
TRBV11-3	TRBJ2-5	CTSSLENRWDSQETQYF
TRBV6-1	TRBJ2-5	CTSSEQLQETQYF
TRBV20-1	NA	CSAREWAGGAKNIQFF
TRBV7-2	TRBJ2-3	CAGSLMRGGSADTQYF
TRBV9	TRBJ1-4	CASSGSTEKLFF
TRBV5-6	TRBJ2-5	CASSSGTGGLTQYF
TRBV24-1	TRBJ1-5	CATSDGSSNQPQHF
TRBV7-9	TRBJ2-1	CASSLARAGNNEQFF
TRBV7-9	TRBJ2-3	CASSGTSMGTDTQYF
TRBV6-6	TRBJ2-3	CASSYSPRIADTQYF